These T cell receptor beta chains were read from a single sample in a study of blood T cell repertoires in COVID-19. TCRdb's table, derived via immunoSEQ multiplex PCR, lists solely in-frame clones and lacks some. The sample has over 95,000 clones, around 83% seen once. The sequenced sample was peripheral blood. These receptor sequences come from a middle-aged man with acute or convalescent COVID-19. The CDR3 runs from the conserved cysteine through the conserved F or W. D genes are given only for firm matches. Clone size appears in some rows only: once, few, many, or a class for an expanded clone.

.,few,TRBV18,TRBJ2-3,TGTGCCAGCTCACCCAACACAGATACGCAGTATTTT,CASSPNTDTQYF
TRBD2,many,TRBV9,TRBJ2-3,TGTGCCAGCAGCCCGCGGGGACTAGCAACAGATACGCAGTATTTT,CASSPRGLATDTQYF
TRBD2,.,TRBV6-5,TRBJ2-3,TGTGCCAGCAGCCGGGGGGGGGAAGCCACAGATACGCAGTATTTT,CASSRGGEATDTQYF
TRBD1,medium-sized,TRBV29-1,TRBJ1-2,TGCAGCGTTGAAGTAGGTGGGACAGGTGACTATGGCTACACCTTC,CSVEVGGTGDYGYTF
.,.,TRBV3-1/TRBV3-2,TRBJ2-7,TGTGCCAGCAGCCAAGAACTGAGGGGGCGGGGGGCGCCCTACGAGCAGTACTTC,CASSQELRGRGAPYEQYF
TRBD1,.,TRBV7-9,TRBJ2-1,TGTGCCAGCAGCCCCCGGCCCGGGACAGGGTTCAGGGACGGTGAGCAGTTCTTC,CASSPRPGTGFRDGEQFF
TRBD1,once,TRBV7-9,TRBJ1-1,TGTGCCAGCGAACTCGGGACAGGGAACACTGAAGCTTTCTTT,CASELGTGNTEAFF
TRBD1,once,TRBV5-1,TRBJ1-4,TGCGCCAGCAGGCAAGGGACAGGTCGTGAAAAACTGTTTTTT,CASRQGTGREKLFF
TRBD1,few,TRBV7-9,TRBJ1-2,TGTGCCAGCAGCTCGATGGGACAGGGGGCGCACGGCTACACCTTC,CASSSMGQGAHGYTF
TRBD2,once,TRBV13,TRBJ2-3,TGTGCCAGCAGCTTTCGGACTAGCGGGGACGCCACAGATACGCAGTATTTT,CASSFRTSGDATDTQYF
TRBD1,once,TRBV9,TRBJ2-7,TGTGCCAGCAGCCCATCAGGGGGACAGGCATACGAGCAGTACTTC,CASSPSGGQAYEQYF
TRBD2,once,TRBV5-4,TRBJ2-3,TGTGCCAGCAGCCACTTAGGACTAGCCACAGATACGCAGTATTTT,CASSHLGLATDTQYF
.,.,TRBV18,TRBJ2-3,TGTGCCAGCTCCCCAGAGGCAGGCACAGATACGCAGTATTTT,CASSPEAGTDTQYF
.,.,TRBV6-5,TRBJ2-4,TGTGCCAGCAAATTCGATCTCGGCAGGGAAAACATTCAGTACTTC,CASKFDLGRENIQYF
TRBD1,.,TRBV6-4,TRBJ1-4,TGTGCCAGCCGACGGGACAGGGTAGTAGTTAATGAAAAACTGTTTTTT,CASRRDRVVVNEKLFF
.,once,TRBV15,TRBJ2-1,TGTGCCACCAGCAGTGTGGGACACGGAAACTACAATGAGCAGTTCTTC,CATSSVGHGNYNEQFF
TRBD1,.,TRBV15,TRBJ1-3,TGTGCCACCAGCAGAGAAGGGGGCTTTAGAAACACCATATATTTT,CATSREGGFRNTIYF
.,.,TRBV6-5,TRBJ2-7,TGTGCCAGCAGTTACTCTCGGAGCTCCTACGAGCAGTACTTC,CASSYSRSSYEQYF
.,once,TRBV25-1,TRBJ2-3,TGTGCCAGCAGGGAGGCGGGGACAGATACGCAGTATTTT,CASREAGTDTQYF
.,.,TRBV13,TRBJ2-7,TGTGCCAGCAGCTCCTCACGAACTACTCTCTACGAGCAGTACTTC,CASSSSRTTLYEQYF
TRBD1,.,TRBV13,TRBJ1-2,TGTGCCAGCAGCGAAAGACAGGGGGCCGCGGGCTACACCTTC,CASSERQGAAGYTF
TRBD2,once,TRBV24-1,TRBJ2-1,TGTGCCACCAGCTCTAGCGGGGGACACAATGAGCAGTTCTTC,CATSSSGGHNEQFF
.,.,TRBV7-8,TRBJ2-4,TGTGCCAGCAGCCGTGACAGGCTAGCCAAAAACATTCAGTACTTC,CASSRDRLAKNIQYF
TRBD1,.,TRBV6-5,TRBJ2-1,TGTATGACAGGGGGGACGCTAGGCTCCTACAATGAGCAGTTCTTC,CMTGGTLGSYNEQFF
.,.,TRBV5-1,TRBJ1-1,TGCGCCAGCAGCTTCGACAGTGACACTGAAGCTTTCTTT,CASSFDSDTEAFF
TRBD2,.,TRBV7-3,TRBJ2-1,TGTGCCAGCAGCTTACTAGCGGGGGGGCTAGTAAATGAGCAGTTCTTC,CASSLLAGGLVNEQFF
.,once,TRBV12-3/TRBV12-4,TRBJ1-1,TGTGCCAGCAGTTTTGAGGCTACGGTAGCTTTCTTT,CASSFEATVAFF
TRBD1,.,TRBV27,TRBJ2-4,TGTGCCAGCAGTTTAGGTACAGGGGGGAACATTCAGTACTTC,CASSLGTGGNIQYF
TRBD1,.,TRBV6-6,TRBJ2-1,TGTGCCAGCAGTCCTAGGACAGGGAATTATGAGCAGTTCTTC,CASSPRTGNYEQFF
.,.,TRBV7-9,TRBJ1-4,TGTGCCAGCAGCTTTTTCCAGGGGCAGGAAAAACTGTTTTTT,CASSFFQGQEKLFF
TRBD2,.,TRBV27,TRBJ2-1,TGTGCCAGCAGTTTGGCGCCAGCGGGGGTCAATGAGCAGTTCTTC,CASSLAPAGVNEQFF
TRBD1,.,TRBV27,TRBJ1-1,TGTGCCAGCAGTTCGATGACAGGGTGGGGCACTGAAGCTTTCTTT,CASSSMTGWGTEAFF
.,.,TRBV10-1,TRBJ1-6,TGCGCCGGGGGGGGGTACGGGGTCAATTCACCCCTCCACTTT,CAGGGYGVNSPLHF
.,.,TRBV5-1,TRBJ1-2,TGCGCCAGCAGCATAACAGGGTATGGCTACACCTTC,CASSITGYGYTF
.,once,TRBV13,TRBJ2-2,TGTGCCAGCAGCCACCTCGGGACTTTTAACACCGGGGAGCTGTTTTTT,CASSHLGTFNTGELFF
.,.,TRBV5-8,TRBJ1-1,TGTGCCAGCAGCCGTCCGGGACTCAGCACTGAAGCTTTCTTT,CASSRPGLSTEAFF
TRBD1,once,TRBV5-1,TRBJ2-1,TGCGCCAGCAGCTTGCTTACACAGGGGCCGAGCTCCTACAATGAGCAGTTCTTC,CASSLLTQGPSSYNEQFF
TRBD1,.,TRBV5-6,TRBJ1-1,TGTGCCAGCAGCTTGGCGACCCCCGGGACAGAAATTTTTGAAGCTTTCTTT,CASSLATPGTEIFEAFF
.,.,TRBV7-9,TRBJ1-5,TGTGCCAGCAGCTACGGACAGTCTACCCCCCAGCATTTT,CASSYGQSTPQHF
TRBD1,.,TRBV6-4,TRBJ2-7,TGTGCCAGCAGTGTTCGACAGGGCCCCTACGAGCAGTACTTC,CASSVRQGPYEQYF
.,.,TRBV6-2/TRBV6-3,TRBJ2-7,TGTGCCAGCAGTTTGCCAGGGTCGTACGAGCAGTACTTC,CASSLPGSYEQYF
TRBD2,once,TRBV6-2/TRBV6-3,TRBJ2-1,TGTGCCAGCAGTTATGGCGGGGGGATGAGTGAGCAGTTCTTC,CASSYGGGMSEQFF